This T cell receptor beta chain was recovered during a study of blood T cell repertoires in COVID-19. Study-level background: Samples representing acute and convalescent COVID-19 were sourced from the United States, Italy and Spain. Nucleic acid was either cDNA or gDNA, and it came from T cells, B-cell-depleted T cells, or PBMCs.

The CDR3 totals 14 residues. V was shortened by 9 bases and J by 1 base, with 11 bases between the two germline ends. Per germline, CDR1 KGHDR and CDR2 SFDVKD. In the original workflow: Amplifying reference gene primers gave estimates of nucleated cell counts. Some clones are missing from TCRdb's copy, which holds only in-frame ones; the method was immunoSEQ multiplex PCR. That table is the source of V, J and clone size, and D and trimming were worked out from the DNA. This sample yields some 140,000 clones, of which roughly 89% are seen a single time; less than 0.6% belongs to the top ten. The material sequenced was peripheral blood. This sequence was found in a man aged 45 to 65 with acute or convalescent COVID-19. The chain has TRBV24-1 and TRBJ2-2; possibly TRBD1 for D (6 bases). CDR3 residues: CATSGQMNTGELFF. The CDR3 DNA sequence: TGTGCCACCTCTGGACAGATGAACACCGGGGAGCTGTTTTTT.